A selection of T cell receptor beta chains follows, all from one sample in a study of blood T cell repertoires in COVID-19. The protocol was immunoSEQ multiplex PCR, while the TCRdb copy is restricted to in-frame clones and leaves out a portion. The sample contains some 190,000 clones, around 84% of which appear only once. Sequencing used peripheral blood. Receptor source: a human donor in a cohort sampled during active COVID-19. The CDR3 runs from the conserved cysteine through the conserved F or W. A D gene is named only where the DNA matches it firmly. The listing skips clone size in some rows; elsewhere it reads once, few, many or a size class.

>TRBV10-3|TRBD2|.|TRBJ2-2
TGTGCCATCAGTGTTGGGGGGAGGGACACCGGGGAGCTGTTTTTT
CAISVGGRDTGELFF
>TRBV5-4|TRBD2|.|TRBJ2-7
TGTGCCAGCAGCTGGGGCTTAGCGGGAGGGGCCTACGAGCAGTACTTC
CASSWGLAGGAYEQYF
>TRBV20-1|TRBD2|once|TRBJ2-3
TGCAGTGCTAGTTTGGCTAGCGGGGGTTGGGATACGCAGTATTTT
CSASLASGGWDTQYF
>TRBV4-1|.|.|TRBJ2-1
TGCGCCAGCAGCCAAGGGGGCAGGAAGACGGGTGAGCAGTTCTTC
CASSQGGRKTGEQFF
>TRBV27|.|.|TRBJ2-4
TGTGCCAGCAGTCCACAGGGAACCTATCGGAACATTCAGTACTTC
CASSPQGTYRNIQYF
>TRBV24-1|TRBD2|.|TRBJ2-1
TGTGCCACCGCCGCCCTGGCGGGAGGGGGGAGTGAGCAGTTCTTC
CATAALAGGGSEQFF
>TRBV9|.|.|TRBJ2-5
TGTGCCAGCAGCCCCGGAATGGGCGATGCGGAGACCCAGTACTTC
CASSPGMGDAETQYF
>TRBV5-4|TRBD2|.|TRBJ2-1
TGTGCCAGCAGCTGGGGGACTAGCGGGAGCTACAATGAGCAGTTCTTC
CASSWGTSGSYNEQFF
>TRBV7-9|.|.|TRBJ2-5
TGTGCCAGCAGCCCATGGACTACGACACAAGAGACCCAGTACTTC
CASSPWTTTQETQYF
>TRBV7-8|.|.|TRBJ1-1
TGTGCCAGCAGCTCCCACAGGGTAGGCAACACTGAAGCTTTCTTT
CASSSHRVGNTEAFF
>TRBV6-5|.|once|TRBJ1-2
TGTGCCAGCAGTACACACACGGGAACTGCTGGCTACACCTTC
CASSTHTGTAGYTF
>TRBV29-1|.|.|TRBJ2-3
TGCAGCATGAGCGGGAGCACAGATACGCAGTATTTT
CSMSGSTDTQYF
>TRBV29-1|TRBD2|.|TRBJ2-1
TGCAGCGTCGGACGTCTGTTAGCGGGAGGGCCGGGTGAGCAGTTCTTC
CSVGRLLAGGPGEQFF
>TRBV2|TRBD1|.|TRBJ2-1
TGTGCCAGCAGTGAGACAGGGAATGAGCAGTTCTTC
CASSETGNEQFF
>TRBV2|TRBD2|.|TRBJ2-1
TGTGCCAGCAGTTCTCTGCGGGGGGGCATGTACAATGAGCAGTTCTTC
CASSSLRGGMYNEQFF
>TRBV5-1|.|once|TRBJ1-5
TGCGCCAGCAGTGTTGGGGGGAATCAGCCCCAGCATTTT
CASSVGGNQPQHF
>TRBV12-3/TRBV12-4|.|.|TRBJ2-7
TGTGCCAACCTACTAGGAGTATACGAGCAGTACTTC
CANLLGVYEQYF
>TRBV29-1|.|once|TRBJ1-5
TGCAGCGTTGCATCGGGATTGTCAGCCGGTAGCAATCAGCCCCAGCATTTT
CSVASGLSAGSNQPQHF
>TRBV11-1|.|.|TRBJ2-6
TGTGCCAGCAGCAAACGCAGCTCTGGGGCCAACGTCCTGACTTTC
CASSKRSSGANVLTF
>TRBV29-1|.|once|TRBJ2-3
TGCAGCGCTCCGATCACAGGGACCACAGATACGCAGTATTTT
CSAPITGTTDTQYF
>TRBV18|TRBD2|few|TRBJ2-2
TGTGCCAGCTTCTCCAGCGGGGGAGCCGGGGAGCTGTTTTTT
CASFSSGGAGELFF
>TRBV6-4|TRBD1|.|TRBJ1-1
TGTGCCAGCAGTGACTCCGGGGACAGGGGTCAGAGAGCTTTCTTT
CASSDSGDRGQRAFF
>TRBV12-3/TRBV12-4|TRBD1|.|TRBJ1-1
TGTGCCGGGACAGTACAACAAAACACTGAAGCTTTCTTT
CAGTVQQNTEAFF
>TRBV5-1|TRBD1|.|TRBJ1-1
TGCGCCAGCAGCTTGGGGGACAGGGAGGTGGCTGAAGCTTTCTTT
CASSLGDREVAEAFF
>TRBV6-6|.|.|TRBJ2-4
TGTGCCAGCAGCTGGGACTGGGATATCTTGTACTTC
CASSWDWDILYF
>TRBV9|.|.|TRBJ1-2
TGTGCCAGCAGCGTAGGGACAAACTATGGCTACACCTTC
CASSVGTNYGYTF
>TRBV19|.|.|TRBJ2-1
TGTGCCAGTAGTGAAAGGGCAGGGGGGTTTGGTGTCTACAATGAGCAGTTCTTC
CASSERAGGFGVYNEQFF
>TRBV27|.|.|TRBJ2-7
TGTGCCAGCAGTTCATATGCCGCTGGGGAGGCCTACGAGCAGTACTTC
CASSSYAAGEAYEQYF
>TRBV19|.|.|TRBJ1-5
TGTGCCACAAAAAACGACAGAAGCAATCAGCCCCAGCATTTT
CATKNDRSNQPQHF
>TRBV10-3|.|.|TRBJ2-5
TGTGCCACCACACCTCAAGGGGTCTGGGTTCGGGAGACCCAGTACTTC
CATTPQGVWVRETQYF
>TRBV28|TRBD1|once|TRBJ1-2
TGTGCCAGCAGGACGACAGGGCACTATGGCTACACCTTC
CASRTTGHYGYTF
>TRBV7-6|TRBD2|.|TRBJ2-1
TGTGCCAGCAGCTTAGGAGGGACTAGCGGGAGAGACAATGAGCAGTTCTTC
CASSLGGTSGRDNEQFF
>TRBV24-1|TRBD2|.|TRBJ2-2
TGTGCCACCAGTGGAGGCGGGAGGGCCGTCACCGGGGAGCTGTTTTTT
CATSGGGRAVTGELFF
>TRBV7-9|.|.|TRBJ1-1
TGTGCCAGCAGCGGCGGGGACACTGAAGCTTTCTTT
CASSGGDTEAFF
>TRBV6-5|TRBD1|.|TRBJ1-2
TGTGCCAGCAGTAGCTCGGGACAGGGTTACTATGGCTACACCTTC
CASSSSGQGYYGYTF
>TRBV6-6|TRBD1|.|TRBJ1-1
TGTGCCAGCAGAGACAGGGGGCTAAACACTGAAGCTTTCTTT
CASRDRGLNTEAFF
>TRBV7-9|.|once|TRBJ1-4
TGTGCCAGCAGCTGGGCGGGAGATGAAAAACTGTTTTTT
CASSWAGDEKLFF
>TRBV5-4|.|.|TRBJ2-2
TGTGCCAGCAGCCCCGGACTCGGTAACACCGGGGAGCTGTTTTTT
CASSPGLGNTGELFF
>TRBV11-2|.|.|TRBJ2-3
TGTGCCAGCAGCCCCACACTATCGGGGTTGGGGGATACGCAGTATTTT
CASSPTLSGLGDTQYF
>TRBV10-3|.|.|TRBJ1-1
TGTGCCATCAGTGACAGGGGAAGGTCTGAAGCTTTCTTT
CAISDRGRSEAFF
>TRBV27|.|.|TRBJ2-1
TGTGCCAGCAGTTTAGCGGGAAGCCGATTAAATGAGCAGTTCTTC
CASSLAGSRLNEQFF
>TRBV2|.|few|TRBJ1-1
TGTGCCAGCGGAAACAGAGCGGGTAACACTGAAGCTTTCTTT
CASGNRAGNTEAFF
>TRBV11-2|TRBD2|.|TRBJ2-4
TGTGCCAGCAGCTTAGTGATTGGTAGCGGGGCCAAAAACATTCAGTACTTC
CASSLVIGSGAKNIQYF
>TRBV7-3|TRBD1|once|TRBJ2-5
TGTGCCAGCAGCTTGGGACAGAAAGAGACCCAGTACTTC
CASSLGQKETQYF